The clone carrying this T cell receptor beta chain was recorded a few times. Its specificity is not known. Primers: 60 Vbeta forward and 13 Jbeta reverse. TCRdb's copy holds only in-frame clones and misses some; the assay was immunoSEQ multiplex PCR. This table has tens of thousands of clones, approximately 77% appearing once. The entry originates in a study of cytomegalovirus exposure and HLA in healthy donors. Study context: Earlier work reported around 110 million unique TCR beta sequences from 180 million or so T cells. Broader study findings: A likely sequencing artifact accounted for one observed cluster of highly shared sequence variants.

The V gene's germline CDR1 is ENHRY and CDR2 SYGVKD. Trimming cost V 8 bases and J 7 bases, with 17 bases left between them. The CDR3 length is 14 residues. The sequencing sample was made of PBMCs. The origin of this receptor is a woman between 40 and 55 years old in good health and CMV-seropositive. The V and J genes are TRBV10-3 and TRBJ1-4; a weak D match, TRBD1 (6 bases). DNA for the CDR3: TGTGCCATCCGGGGGGGCCCGGGGGGTGAAAAACTGTTTTTT. It codes for CAIRGGPGGEKLFF.